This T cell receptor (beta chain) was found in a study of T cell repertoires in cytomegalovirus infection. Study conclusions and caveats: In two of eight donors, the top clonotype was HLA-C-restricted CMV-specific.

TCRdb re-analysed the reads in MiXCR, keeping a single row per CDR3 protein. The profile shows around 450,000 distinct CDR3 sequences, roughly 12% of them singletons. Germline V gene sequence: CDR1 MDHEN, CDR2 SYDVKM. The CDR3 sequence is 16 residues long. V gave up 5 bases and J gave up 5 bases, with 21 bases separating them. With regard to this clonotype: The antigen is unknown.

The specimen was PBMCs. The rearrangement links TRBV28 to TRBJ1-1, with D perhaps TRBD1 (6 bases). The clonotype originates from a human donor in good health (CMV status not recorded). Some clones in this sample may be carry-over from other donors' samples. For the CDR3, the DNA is TGTGCCAGCAGTCTACCCCCCCGCACAGGGCGAACTGAAGCTTTCTTT. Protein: CASSLPPRTGRTEAFF.